This TCR beta chain originates from a study of Ad26.COV2.S vaccination and SARS-CoV-2 variants listed by TCRdb under 2021. For the study in its entirety: Donors in the vaccine arm were drawn from COV1001, a phase I-IIa trial of Ad26.COV2.S in healthy adults that was multicentre, randomized, double-blind and placebo-controlled. Ad26.COV2.S was given intramuscularly at 5x10^10 or 1x10^11 viral particles, as a single shot or as two shots 56 days apart. The specificity and breadth of SARS-CoV-2-reactive T cell receptors after Ad26.COV2.S vaccination were assessed by TCRbeta repertoire sequencing. A total of approximately 30 samples were included in the TCR-sequenced set, comprising approximately 20 Ad26.COV2.S vaccine recipients, 5 placebo recipients and 8 SARS-CoV-2 convalescent individuals. Trial participants were randomized into five groups of five, in which low-dose or high-dose Ad26.COV2.S was given once or twice, or placebo was given on both occasions. Blinding of investigators to trial group allocation was maintained during experiments and outcome assessment.

Notes on this clone: Its antigen is not yet known. No clone much larger than this one lies a single base away; base qualities are absent.

V drops 3 bases and J drops 3 bases, leaving 13 bases in between. According to the germline V gene, CDR1 reads SGDLS and CDR2 reads YYNGEE. The CDR3 runs 15 amino acids, cysteine and phenylalanine included. The sequence is cut down to CDR3 DNA, 45 bases in frame from base 1. The immunoSEQ Assay was the method used to sequence TCRbeta CDR3 regions. After extraction, genomic DNA underwent amplification by bias-controlled multiplex PCR, followed by high-throughput sequencing. The study's own analysis went as follows. To quantify the absolute abundance of every unique TCRbeta CDR3 region, sequences were collapsed and filtered. T cell fraction was estimated by normalizing TCRbeta template counts to usable DNA, which was measured by amplifying reference genes present in all nucleated cells. Repertoire TCRs were annotated as SARS-CoV-2-specific when V gene, CDR3 amino acid sequence and J gene were exactly matched to a known reactive TCR set. The reference SARS-CoV-2 TCR set was obtained from MIRA and was filtered for enrichment in COVID-19-positive ImmuneCODE repertoires, whereby public or cross-reactive TCRs were removed. Using the MIRA antigens, annotated TCRs were further analysed by specific ORF or by position within an ORF. Depth was the summed frequency of annotated unique rearrangements, while breadth was defined as annotated unique rearrangements over total unique productive rearrangements. TCR breadth was compared between groups using two-sided Wilcoxon rank-sum tests. TCRdb re-hosts the immuneACCESS table, in-frame sequences only. Its copies lack some clones; in the studies checked, an unresolved V gene accounts for under half of them, and the cause for the rest is not known. V and J calls and clone size follow that table, whereas D and trimming were derived from the DNA. The sample table records roughly 500,000 clones; 89% of these occur just once. The biggest ten clones account for 2.5% to 3% of the sample.

Study-wide conclusions, independent of this receptor: According to the authors, total T cell responses may have been underestimated by the TCR breadth and depth analyses. Comparable non-spike TCR breadth was observed between vaccine and placebo recipients, consistent with only spike being contained in the vaccine. Ad26.COV2.S recipients had higher spike-specific TCR breadth than placebo recipients (P = 0.0014). Substantial breadth of spike-specific CD8+ and CD4+ T cell responses was reported after vaccination. The study lacked the statistical power to compare responses across vaccine doses or regimens.

The treatment or condition label, as the study defines it: around 19 received Ad26.COV2.S at low or high dose, single or two shots; 5 received placebo; per-sample allocation not given. Repertoires of vaccine and placebo recipients were sequenced from samples taken on day 63 after the first injection. Cohort 1b enrolled around 24 adults aged 18-55 years at a single site in Boston, USA, between 29 July and 7 August 2020. Ad26.COV2.S consisted of a replication-incompetent adenovirus type 26 vector by which a prefusion-stabilized SARS-CoV-2 spike protein from the original Wuhan strain was expressed. The V and J genes are TRBV9 and TRBJ1-3; the D gene is not confidently resolved. Sequenced material: peripheral blood, taken in a trial of Ad26.COV2.S vaccine versus placebo. The receptor's source is a person aged 18 to 65 who received the Ad26.COV2.S COVID-19 vaccine or a placebo. The encoded CDR3 is CASSAQWDFGNTIYF. DNA sequence: TGTGCCAGCAGCGCCCAGTGGGATTTTGGAAACACCATATATTTT.